The source of this T cell receptor (beta chain) is a study of shared clonotypes between healthy human individuals. Trimming removed 2 bases from V and 3 bases from J, with 7 bases in between. Looked up from germline, CDR1 is SGHTA and CDR2 is FQGTGA. CDR3 length: 13 amino acids. Sorted-subset replicate PCRs used about 200 ng DNA, about 30,000 T cell genomes. Produced via immunoSEQ multiplex PCR; TCRdb's table is partial and in-frame only. This repertoire shows approximately 1,000,000 clones, 70% to 80% found once; its top ten account for more than 0.85%. Those who donated, Caucasian adults without exception, all lived in Nashville, Tennessee.

Sequencing input: memory CD4+ T cells from PBMCs. Subset given: CD45RA-negative fraction. The V and J genes are TRBV7-3 and TRBJ1-1, with D possibly matching TRBD1 (6 bases). The receptor comes from a man younger than 30 in good health. Some clones in this sample may be carry-over from other donors' samples. The CDR3 DNA follows: TGTGCCAGCAGCTTATACAGGGACACTGAAGCTTTCTTT. Its translation is CASSLYRDTEAFF.